This T cell receptor (beta chain) was sequenced during a study of control samples from healthy donors and cancer patients. The protocol was immunoSEQ multiplex PCR, while the TCRdb copy is restricted to in-frame clones and leaves out a portion. The sample includes around 68,000 clones, approximately 83% of them seen just once. The CDR3 sequence is 12 residues long. With 1 base removed from V and 4 bases from J, the gap between germline ends came to 4 bases. This clonotype was sampled from a man aged 55 to 70 in good health. Input material: blood. The rearrangement uses TRBV12-3 or TRBV12-4 and TRBJ1-2; D unclear. As DNA, the CDR3 is TGTGCCAGCAGTTTAGACCGCTATGGCTACACCTTC. Translating gives CASSLDRYGYTF.